Listed below are T cell receptor beta chains from one sample, sequenced in a study of cytomegalovirus exposure and HLA in healthy donors. TCRdb's copy holds only in-frame clones and misses some; the assay was immunoSEQ multiplex PCR. Altogether about 150,000 clones are present, about 85% being singletons, with the ten largest covering 1% to 1.5%. The material sequenced was PBMCs. Every receptor here comes from a man aged 50 to 60 in good health and CMV-seropositive. CDR3s include the opening cysteine and the closing phenylalanine or tryptophan. Each record gives: clone size, J gene, V gene, D gene, CDR3 protein, CDR3 DNA. The D gene is left open where the match is weak. Part of the rows lack a size; the others show once, few, many or a class for expanded clones.

- | TRBJ2-3 | TRBV18 | TRBD2 | CASSGLATDTQYF | TGTGCCAGCTCAGGACTAGCCACAGATACGCAGTATTTT
- | TRBJ2-1 | TRBV19 | TRBD2 | CASSIGLAGGNEQFF | TGTGCCAGTAGTATAGGTCTAGCGGGTGGTAATGAGCAGTTCTTC
- | TRBJ2-7 | TRBV28 | TRBD1 | CAGRGQGRHEQYF | TGTGCCGGCCGCGGACAGGGCCGCCACGAGCAGTACTTC
- | TRBJ2-1 | TRBV28 | TRBD2 | CASIPGLAKNEQFF | TGTGCCAGCATACCAGGACTAGCTAAAAATGAGCAGTTCTTC
- | TRBJ2-5 | TRBV4-1 | - | CASSQEARQETQYF | TGCGCCAGCAGCCAAGAAGCCAGGCAAGAGACCCAGTACTTC
- | TRBJ1-3 | TRBV2 | TRBD1 | CASTRTGGFSSSGNTIYF | TGTGCCAGCACACGGACAGGGGGCTTCTCATCCTCTGGAAACACCATATATTTT
- | TRBJ1-4 | TRBV4-2 | - | CASSQAPQGSNEKLFF | TGTGCCAGCAGCCAAGCCCCCCAGGGTAGTAATGAAAAACTGTTTTTT
- | TRBJ2-3 | TRBV2 | - | CASGAGIWEGTDTQYF | TGTGCCAGCGGGGCAGGCATATGGGAAGGCACAGATACGCAGTATTTT
- | TRBJ1-1 | TRBV27 | - | CASSLQGWTEAFF | TGTGCCAGCAGTTTACAGGGTTGGACTGAAGCTTTCTTT
- | TRBJ2-5 | TRBV25-1 | - | CASSEGTGRWRETQYF | TGTGCCAGCAGTGAAGGTACGGGGAGGTGGCGAGAGACCCAGTACTTC
- | TRBJ2-2 | TRBV6-6 | - | CASSSHKGRGAGELFF | TGTGCCAGCAGTTCCCACAAGGGAAGGGGTGCCGGGGAGCTGTTTTTT
- | TRBJ2-3 | TRBV27 | TRBD2 | CASSNLGAGGGTDTQYF | TGTGCCAGCAGTAACCTCGGAGCGGGGGGCGGCACAGATACGCAGTATTTT
few | TRBJ2-1 | TRBV5-6 | - | CATKGRGDEQFF | TGTGCCACCAAGGGCAGGGGCGATGAGCAGTTCTTC
- | TRBJ1-5 | TRBV27 | TRBD1 | CASSLSVQGDQPQHF | TGTGCCAGCAGTTTATCAGTACAGGGGGACCAGCCCCAGCATTTT
- | TRBJ2-5 | TRBV11-2 | TRBD2 | CASSLVVLLAGGIETQYF | TGTGCCAGCAGCTTAGTGGTCCTTCTGGCGGGGGGCATCGAGACCCAGTACTTC
- | TRBJ2-1 | TRBV5-8 | - | CASSLAGVYNEQFF | TGTGCCAGCAGCTTGGCCGGGGTTTACAATGAGCAGTTCTTC
once | TRBJ2-5 | TRBV28 | - | CASSLGHRLYF | TGTGCCAGCAGTTTGGGACACCGGCTGTACTTC
- | TRBJ2-7 | TRBV5-1 | - | CASSLGPGSYEQYF | TGCGCCAGCAGCTTGGGGCCAGGGTCCTACGAGCAGTACTTC
- | TRBJ2-5 | TRBV5-4 | TRBD1 | CASSFYRGHETQYF | TGTGCCAGCAGCTTCTACAGGGGGCACGAGACCCAGTACTTC
- | TRBJ2-7 | TRBV29-1 | TRBD2 | CSVGQRGNYEQYF | TGCAGCGTCGGGCAGCGGGGGAACTACGAGCAGTACTTC
- | TRBJ2-7 | TRBV4-2 | TRBD1 | CASSSRTGGPYEQYF | TGTGCCAGCAGCTCCCGGACAGGCGGACCCTACGAGCAGTACTTC
- | TRBJ1-4 | TRBV5-8 | TRBD1 | CASSRPRQGYATNEKLFF | TGTGCCAGCAGCCGACCGCGACAGGGATACGCAACTAATGAAAAACTGTTTTTT
- | TRBJ1-6 | TRBV18 | TRBD1 | CASSHDRDNSPLHF | TGTGCCAGCTCACATGACAGGGATAATTCACCCCTCCACTTT
few | TRBJ1-5 | TRBV28 | - | CASAPGVRGNQPQHF | TGTGCCAGCGCCCCGGGGGTTCGAGGCAATCAGCCCCAGCATTTT
- | TRBJ2-1 | TRBV7-9 | TRBD1 | CASRSSGQGVYNEQFF | TGTGCCAGCAGGTCCTCGGGACAGGGGGTTTACAATGAGCAGTTCTTC
- | TRBJ2-7 | TRBV18 | - | CASSPVGLEQYF | TGTGCCAGCTCACCGGTGGGGCTCGAGCAGTACTTC
- | TRBJ2-1 | TRBV7-8 | TRBD2 | CASSWGTSGGRNEQFF | TGTGCCAGCAGCTGGGGGACTAGCGGGGGGAGGAATGAGCAGTTCTTC
few | TRBJ2-7 | TRBV18 | - | CASSLAGGYEQYF | TGTGCCAGCTCACTGGCCGGGGGCTACGAGCAGTACTTC
- | TRBJ2-7 | TRBV6-1 | - | CASSDGSRYEQYF | TGTGCCAGCAGTGATGGTAGCCGCTACGAGCAGTACTTC
- | TRBJ1-5 | TRBV28 | - | CASTPGVNQPQHF | TGTGCCAGCACCCCCGGGGTCAATCAGCCCCAGCATTTT
- | TRBJ1-6 | TRBV6-4 | TRBD1 | CASKGDSVISPLHF | TGTGCCAGCAAGGGGGACAGCGTAATTTCACCCCTCCACTTT
- | TRBJ2-1 | TRBV11-2 | TRBD2 | CASRSTSSYNEQFF | TGTGCCAGCAGGTCGACTAGCAGTTACAATGAGCAGTTCTTC
- | TRBJ1-4 | TRBV18 | TRBD1 | CASSWTGNNEKLFF | TGTGCCAGCTCATGGACAGGGAATAATGAAAAACTGTTTTTT
once | TRBJ1-1 | TRBV25-1 | - | CASSDFLGDTEAFF | TGTGCCAGCAGTGATTTTTTGGGAGACACTGAAGCTTTCTTT
few | TRBJ2-7 | TRBV7-8 | - | CASSLGRGGVSYEQYF | TGTGCCAGCAGCTTAGGGAGGGGCGGGGTCTCCTACGAGCAGTACTTC
- | TRBJ2-1 | TRBV11-2 | TRBD1 | CASSGPTGVEQFF | TGTGCCAGCAGCGGCCCTACAGGGGTTGAGCAGTTCTTC
- | TRBJ1-1 | TRBV5-4 | TRBD1 | CASSLGTAYTEAFF | TGTGCCAGCAGCTTAGGGACAGCCTACACTGAAGCTTTCTTT
- | TRBJ2-5 | TRBV28 | - | CASSFSGEQETQYF | TGTGCCAGCAGTTTCTCGGGAGAACAAGAGACCCAGTACTTC
- | TRBJ1-2 | TRBV11-3 | - | CASSLTPTGGRRGYTF | TGTGCCAGCAGCTTAACCCCCACGGGGGGGCGGAGGGGCTACACCTTC
- | TRBJ2-7 | TRBV5-6 | TRBD1 | CASSRRGRGLYEQYF | TGTGCCAGCAGCCGAAGGGGGCGCGGGCTCTACGAGCAGTACTTC
few | TRBJ2-1 | TRBV11-2 | - | CASSLDQGGFNEQFF | TGTGCCAGCAGCTTAGATCAGGGGGGCTTCAATGAGCAGTTCTTC
- | TRBJ2-7 | TRBV6-5 | - | CASSYRGGREYEQYF | TGTGCCAGCAGTTACAGGGGGGGGCGCGAGTACGAGCAGTACTTC
- | TRBJ2-5 | TRBV5-4 | - | CASSQWGLQETQYF | TGTGCCAGCAGCCAGTGGGGACTGCAAGAGACCCAGTACTTC
once | TRBJ2-5 | TRBV5-1 | TRBD1 | CASSRDRAETQYF | TGCGCCAGCAGCCGTGACAGGGCAGAGACCCAGTACTTC
- | TRBJ2-7 | TRBV29-1 | TRBD1 | CSVGTGGLAYEQYF | TGCAGCGTAGGAACAGGGGGATTGGCCTACGAGCAGTACTTC